A selection of T cell receptor beta chains follows, all from one sample in a study of cytomegalovirus exposure and HLA in healthy donors. The repertoire was sequenced with immunoSEQ multiplex PCR; TCRdb's copy has only in-frame clones and lacks some. The sample shows 130,000 to 150,000 clones, and approximately 1% sits with its ten largest clones. Sequences were obtained from PBMCs. All receptors come from a male donor in good health and CMV-seronegative. Each CDR3 is given with its conserved first and last residue.

V	J	CDR3
TRBV29-1	TRBJ1-2	CSGREEGGYTF
TRBV5-1	TRBJ2-4	CASSRSGRHLAKNIQYF
TRBV19	TRBJ2-3	CASSMRSGGAYSTDTQYF
TRBV7-9	TRBJ2-2	CASSLLSRDTGELFF
TRBV27	TRBJ1-5	CASRQMTGANQPQHF
TRBV4-3	TRBJ2-6	CASSQNYPPSLSGANVLTF
TRBV11-2	TRBJ2-5	CASSQQETQYF
TRBV5-1	TRBJ2-7	CASSARQGAGEQYF
TRBV5-1	TRBJ2-3	CASSRTSGTDTQYF
TRBV19	TRBJ1-5	CASKGAGSNQPQHF
TRBV29-1	TRBJ2-1	CSFTSGRWVEQFF
TRBV19	TRBJ1-5	CASSGDRRDQPQHF
TRBV30	TRBJ2-3	CAWSLLAGGSDTQYF
TRBV30	TRBJ2-1	CAWSDPPRTYNEQFF
TRBV5-1	TRBJ2-7	CASSSAQTGTGPYEQYF